This entry concerns a single T cell receptor (beta chain). The antigen this receptor binds is unknown. No much larger clonotype is one base removed from it; base qualities were not supplied. Every donor was a healthy Caucasian. Three pairs of female monozygotic twins, all aged about 18 to 30 years, were included in the twin cohort. CD4+ and CD8+ T cell populations were isolated with positive isolation kits from Invitrogen. Receptor libraries were prepared by 5' RACE. The instrument was an Illumina HiSeq 2000. Template switching added a universal primer binding site, and the final cDNA carried a unique molecular identifier that allowed TCR cDNA molecules to be counted accurately. Specific primers in the conserved constant-segment region were used to synthesize first-strand cDNA for TCR alpha and beta chains. Each cDNA library was double barcoded, with a SMART-Mk sample barcode plus Illumina barcodes, to control for contamination. TruSeq adapter sequences, together with Illumina sample barcodes, were added in two successive PCR steps. The TCR alpha and beta cDNA libraries were sequenced on the Illumina HiSeq platform using custom primers. The authors processed their data as follows. MiGEC was used to process raw reads and extract unique molecular identifiers, and MiXCR was used to find CDR3 positions. Recombination models were inferred per individual with the repgenHMM and IGoR tools using an EM algorithm. The tcR package in R was used for shared clonotype analysis, with sharing normalized by the product of cloneset sizes. To study raw recombination without the effects of thymic and clonal selection, out-of-frame nonproductive sequences were analyzed. TCRdb reprocessed the public reads (quality trimming at Q25 with fastp, clone calling with MiXCR) and kept in-frame beta chains. Every entry covers one CDR3 protein and lists the most common genes and DNA from its rows. TCRdb, not the original authors, processed these V and J calls. The sample table shows about 300,000 distinct CDR3 sequences, and 9% to 15% are seen once. The top ten clonotypes cover roughly 7.8% of the sample.

The data derive from a study of identical twins (dated by TCRdb to the mid-2010s). About the investigation overall: To test whether fetal clonotypes persist, the study used deep sequencing on TCR alpha and beta repertoires from monozygotic twins, unrelated adults of various ages, and cord blood. To rule out contamination, replicate twin experiments were performed at different times with different library preparation protocols. Overall study results and their limits: Compared with coincidental sharing between unrelated individuals, out-of-frame TCR alpha sequences shared between twins had an excess of sequences with low generation probability. Invariant T cells such as MAIT and iNKT could partly confound zero-insertion analyses, though diverse VJ usage argued against this for most clonotypes. The excess sharing between twins in beta out-of-frame sequences was weaker because fewer shared sequences reduced the signal-to-noise ratio. Because the same donors could not be followed over many years, conclusions were based on cross-sectional statistical analysis. Fewer insertions were carried by abundant cord blood beta clonotypes, a similar but weaker trend appeared in young adult naive repertoires, and no such trend appeared in memory repertoires. Out-of-frame TCR alpha sharing in monozygotic twins was systematically underestimated by recombination models, whereas sharing between unrelated individuals was in agreement with the recombination models.

Clipping removes 2 bases from V and 2 bases from J, with 10 as the unmatched junction base count. CDR1 and CDR2, per the germline V gene (reference sequence), are LNHNV and YYDKDF. Taken from cysteine to phenylalanine, the CDR3 has 17 residues. Solely the CDR3 DNA is kept, with 51 bases framed from the first base. The sample was also linked to a second study, of yellow fever vaccine responses in identical twins. That second report states: The authors reported that the T cell response to vaccination in identical twins appeared partly convergent and partly personalized. In identical twins, the study followed T cell clones that responded to the vaccine with precision.

This sequence uses TRBV15 and TRBJ2-5; TRBD2 lines up with 8 middle nucleotides. The sequence came from a woman aged 18 to 35 in good health. Sample: CD8+ T cells sorted from blood. The CDR3 in this case is CATSRMGLGASQETQYF. The DNA reads as follows: TGTGCCACCAGCAGAATGGGACTAGGCGCCTCTCAAGAGACCCAGTACTTC.